The present entry profiles one T cell receptor (beta chain) with its context. Its antigen is not identified. V was trimmed by 0 bases and J by 10 bases, leaving 12 bases between them. The CDR3 extends over 13 amino acids. CDR1 LNHNV and CDR2 YYDKDF come from the germline V gene (reference sequence). Repertoires were generated with immunoSEQ multiplex PCR, while TCRdb's copy carries only in-frame clones and drops some. The repertoire includes tens of thousands of clones, 79% of them detected once, and about 5.8% sits in the top ten. The data derive from a study of memory CD4+ T cells and cytomegalovirus serostatus. Whole-study results and caveats: About 40% of the roughly 160 known CMV-associated TCRbeta sequences appeared in CD4+ memory.

Single viable CD3+CD4+CD8-CD45RO+ cells were sorted as the memory CD4+ T cells. This chain joins TRBV15 and TRBJ1-1; D ambiguous. Sequencing was done on a sample of memory CD4+ T cells from blood. The receptor was derived from an adult in good health and CMV-seropositive. The CDR3 reads CATSRDLGGRAFF. The CDR3 DNA reads as TGTGCCACCAGCAGAGATCTTGGCGGCCGAGCTTTCTTT. Full variable domain (outside the CDR3, taken from reference TRBV15 and TRBJ1-1): DAMVIQNPRYQVTQFGKPVTLSCSQTLNHNVMYWYQQKSSQAPKLLFHYYDKDFNNEADTPDNFQSRRPNTSFCFLDIRSPGLGDTAMYLCATSRDLGGRAFFGQGTRLTVV.